The present T cell receptor (beta chain) was sequenced within a study of blood T cell repertoires in COVID-19. Produced via immunoSEQ multiplex PCR; TCRdb's table is partial and in-frame only. The sample contains some 100,000 clones, 89% of which appear only once. The CDR3 is 15 amino acids. Germline values: CDR1 SGHRS, CDR2 YFSETQ. The trim removed 0 bases at V and 6 bases at J, leaving 8 bases unmatched. The sequencing sample was made of peripheral blood. The rearrangement links TRBV5-1 to TRBJ2-7; 8 bases are a match to TRBD2. This clonotype was sampled from a woman aged 65 to 85 with acute or convalescent COVID-19. The CDR3 DNA reads as TGCGCCAGCAGCTTGGTCAGCGGGAGTTTCAGCGAGCAGTACTTC. It translates to CASSLVSGSFSEQYF.